The 14 T cell receptor beta chains below come from one sample, sequenced in a study of technical replicates of blood from a handful of donors. The assay was immunoSEQ multiplex PCR, and TCRdb's table has in-frame clones only and misses some. Here the sample spans 75,000 to 85,000 clones, roughly 95% being singletons. Specimen: T cells isolated from PBMCs. The receptors were gathered from a human donor in good health.

This clone occurred once. V and J are TRBV2 and TRBJ2-7, with 11 bases fitting TRBD2. V dropped 1 base and J dropped 3; count of bases not matched to a gene: 2. Germline CDR1 SNHLY, CDR2 FYNNEI. The CDR3 is 15 amino acids. Here the CDR3 DNA reads TGTGCCAGCAGTGAAGGACTAGCGGGATTCTACGAGCAGTACTTC. It is translated as CASSEGLAGFYEQYF.

This chain links TRBV28 with TRBJ1-5; 8 bases are a match to TRBD1. CDR1 MDHEN and CDR2 SYDVKM come from the germline V gene. V shed 5 bases, J shed 7 bases, and the junction held 4 bases outside the gene matches. The CDR3 covers 13 residues. Here the CDR3 DNA reads TGTGCCAGCAGTCGACAGGGGTGGCAGCCCCAGCATTTT. This codes for CASSRQGWQPQHF.

This chain connects TRBV10-1 to TRBJ1-2, with 7 positions matching TRBD1. The CDR3 covers 13 residues. After removal of 2 bases from V and 3 bases from J, the junction contained 0 bases not matched to a gene. Germline CDR1 is WNHNN and CDR2 is SYGVQD (reference sequence). Here the CDR3 reads CASSEGTDYGYTF. DNA of the CDR3: TGCGCCAGCAGTGAGGGGACAGACTATGGCTACACCTTC.

V gene TRBV9 combines with J gene TRBJ2-1; TRBD2 agrees at 7 bases. The germline V gene encodes CDR1 SGDLS and CDR2 YYNGEE. The CDR3 runs to 15 residues. J was trimmed by 2 bases and V by 3 bases; bases with no gene match: 5. The CDR3 region has the DNA TGTGCCAGCAGCGCTAGGACTAGAACCTACAATGAGCAGTTCTTC. This translates into CASSARTRTYNEQFF. Together with reference TRBV9 and TRBJ2-1, the CDR3 gives the full variable domain: DSGVTQTPKHLITATGQRVTLRCSPRSGDLSVYWYQQSLDQGLQFLIQYYNGEERAKGNILERFSAQQFPDLHSELNLSSLELGDSALYFCASSARTRTYNEQFFGPGTRLTVL.

This sequence joins TRBV6-6 and TRBJ1-1, with D tentatively TRBD1 (5 bases). Germline loops: CDR1 MNHNY, CDR2 SVGAGI (reference sequence). The CDR3 loop spans 15 amino acids. V dropped 2 bases and J dropped 8 bases, with 18 bases sitting between them. In nucleotides, the CDR3 is TGTGCCAGCAGTTACCCCGGCCAGGGTGCCGGGGAAGCTTTCTTT. It is translated as CASSYPGQGAGEAFF.

This chain joins TRBV7-8 and TRBJ1-1; no definite D call. Trimming pared 2 bases from V and 1 base from J, leaving 8 bases between. The CDR3 extends over 14 amino acids. The germline gives CDR1 SGHVS, CDR2 FQNEAQ. CDR3 DNA: TGTGCCAGCAGCTTAACTGAACGGAACACTGAAGCTTTCTTT. Its protein product is CASSLTERNTEAFF.

The rearrangement joins TRBV4-1 to TRBJ2-1, with D tentatively TRBD2 (6 bases). Germline CDR1 and CDR2: MGHRA and YSYEKL. The CDR3 has 17 residues. Trimming took off 4 bases at V and 6 bases at J, with 22 bases between the two ends. This chain's CDR3 is CASSLLIGLNHGNEQFF. CDR3 nucleotide sequence: TGCGCCAGCAGCCTACTTATAGGACTAAATCACGGCAATGAGCAGTTCTTC.

V usage is TRBV28 and J usage is TRBJ2-2; 9 nucleotides align to TRBD1. Germline V gives CDR1 MDHEN, CDR2 SYDVKM. The CDR3 spans 16 residues. After removal of 7 bases from V and 4 bases from J, the junction contained 10 bases not matched to a gene. CDR3 amino acids: CASKFGTGLFTGELFF. The CDR3 region has the DNA TGTGCCAGCAAATTCGGGACAGGGCTTTTCACCGGGGAGCTGTTTTTT.

The genes are TRBV9 and TRBJ2-1; 9 bases agree with TRBD2. Germline V lookup: CDR1 SGDLS, CDR2 YYNGEE. This CDR3 comprises 15 residues. With 1 base clipped from V and 5 bases from J, the junction kept 4 bases outside the gene matches. The CDR3 loop is CASSVRAGGDNEQFF. For the CDR3, the DNA is TGTGCCAGCAGCGTACGTGCGGGAGGGGACAATGAGCAGTTCTTC.

This sequence joins TRBV28 and TRBJ1-5; TRBD1 matches at 8 bases. Germline CDR1 is MDHEN and CDR2 is SYDVKM. With 5 bases clipped from V and 0 bases from J, the junction kept 12 bases outside the gene matches. The CDR3 sequence is 18 residues long. CDR3 in amino acids: CASSTDRDRPYSNQPQHF. CDR3 DNA sequence: TGTGCCAGCAGTACCGACCGGGACAGGCCTTATAGCAATCAGCCCCAGCATTTT. Based on the CDR3 plus reference TRBV28 and TRBJ1-5, the full variable domain is DVKVTQSSRYLVKRTGEKVFLECVQDMDHENMFWYRQDPGLGLRLIYFSYDVKMKEKGDIPEGYSVSREKKERFSLILESASTNQTSMYLCASSTDRDRPYSNQPQHFGDGTRLSIL.

The CDR3 region has the DNA TGTGCCATCAGTGAGCCGACTAGCGGGACCGGTAATGAGCAGTTCTTC. Its translation: CAISEPTSGTGNEQFF. The chain links TRBV10-3 to TRBJ2-1; TRBD2 matches at 11 bases. The germline CDR1 and CDR2 sequences are ENHRY and SYGVKD. This CDR3 contains 16 residues. V was clipped by 2 bases and J by 7 bases; unmatched bases: 7.

The genes are TRBV5-5 and TRBJ2-3; D is possibly TRBD2 (5 bases). Trimming cost V 0 bases and J 1 base, with 6 bases left between them. The germline CDR1 and CDR2 sequences are SGHKS and YYEKEE (reference sequence). The CDR3 is 14 amino acids. CDR3 sequence reads: CASSLGSGTDTQYF. The DNA for the CDR3 is TGTGCCAGCAGCTTGGGTAGCGGCACAGATACGCAGTATTTT.

V gene TRBV6-1 combines with J gene TRBJ1-5, with D possibly matching TRBD1 (5 bases). Looked up from germline, CDR1 is MNHNS and CDR2 is SASEGT. The V end was cut by 2 bases, the J end by 6 bases, with 14 bases between. The CDR3 runs 15 residues. For the CDR3, the DNA is TGTGCCAGCAGTGAAATCGGGCAGGGAGGTCAGCCCCAGCATTTT. This codes for CASSEIGQGGQPQHF.

J is TRBJ2-5 and V is TRBV6-1, with 7 bases lining up with TRBD1. The CDR3 is made up of 16 amino acids. J was trimmed by 1 base and V by 4 bases; bases with no gene match: 9. Germline V gene lookup returns CDR1 MNHNS and CDR2 SASEGT. CDR3 loop: CASSVDLTGFQETQYF. The CDR3 DNA follows: TGTGCCAGCAGTGTCGACCTGACAGGGTTCCAAGAGACCCAGTACTTC.